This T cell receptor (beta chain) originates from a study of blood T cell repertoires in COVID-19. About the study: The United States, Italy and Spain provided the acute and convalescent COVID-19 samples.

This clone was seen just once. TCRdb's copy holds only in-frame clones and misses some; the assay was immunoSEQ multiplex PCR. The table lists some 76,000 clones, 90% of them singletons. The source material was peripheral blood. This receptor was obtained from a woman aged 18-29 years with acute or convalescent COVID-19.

The CDR3 DNA sequence: TGTGCCAGCAGCCAAGGTCCAGCGGGGGGACACAATACGCAGTATTTT. Its protein is CASSQGPAGGHNTQYF. The chain links TRBV3-1 (or the pseudogene TRBV3-2) to TRBJ2-3; 9 nucleotides align to TRBD2. Germline V gene sequence: CDR1 LGHDT, CDR2 YNNKEL (reference sequence). The CDR3 is 16 amino acids. V shed 1 base and J 7 bases; nucleotides not matched to a gene: 9.